The present T cell receptor (beta chain) was sequenced within a study of a mutant IDH1 vaccine in newly diagnosed glioma. Study in general: Week 35 brought visit V12, which was followed by visit V13 at week 47. Whole-study results and caveats: It seemed that pseudoprogression was not linked to changes in the top peripheral T cell clonotypes.

Only in-frame clones appear in the TCRdb table, and some are missing; sequencing was by immunoSEQ multiplex PCR. The sample has some 29,000 clones, roughly four fifths seen once. Notes on this clone: Antigen: not known.

CDR1 LNHDA and CDR2 SQIVND come from the germline V gene (reference sequence). V lost 1 base, J lost 6 bases, and 12 bases lay in between. The CDR3 loop spans 14 amino acids. Specified time point: week 35, safety follow-up. Vaccine doses each comprised 300 ug of mutant IDH1 20-mer peptide, with topical imiquimod. This receptor was obtained from a man aged 50-59 years with glioma. The sequencing here drew on PBMCs, taken from a glioma patient whose treatment included an IDH1 peptide vaccine. The gene calls are TRBV19 and TRBJ1-2, with a possible D match to TRBD1 (6 bases). CDR3 coding DNA: TGTGCCAGTAGTATAGCAGGGGTCGCGCATGGCTACACCTTC. Its protein product is CASSIAGVAHGYTF.